A selection of T cell receptor beta chains follows, all from one sample in a study of vaccination effects on CD4 cells after COVID-19. Method: immunoSEQ multiplex PCR; TCRdb's copy keeps in-frame clones and lacks some. In the table there are tens of thousands of clones, more than 60% of which are singletons. Antigens for these TCRs are unknown. Sequencing was performed on CD4+ T cells from PBMCs cultured with SARS-CoV-2 spike peptides, taken before COVID-19 vaccination. These receptors all stem from a human donor who received a COVID-19 vaccine. Both conserved end residues are part of each CDR3. D genes are given only for firm matches. Only some rows state a clone size, as once, few, many or a class for expanded clones.

V gene	D gene	clone size	J gene	CDR3 DNA	CDR3 protein
TRBV7-2	TRBD2	-	TRBJ2-1	TGTGCCAGCAGCATCAGCGGGGGGGCCCTCAATGAGCAGTTCTTC	CASSISGGALNEQFF
TRBV28	-	-	TRBJ1-5	TGTGCCAGCAGTACACGTTTCGATAGCAATCAGCCCCAGCATTTT	CASSTRFDSNQPQHF
TRBV19	-	once	TRBJ1-5	TGTGCCAGTAGCCCCCCCAGCAGCAATCAGCCCCAGCATTTT	CASSPPSSNQPQHF
TRBV28	-	-	TRBJ1-2	TGTGCCAGCAGTTTGTCGAGGGTATGGGGCTACACCTTC	CASSLSRVWGYTF
TRBV19	-	-	TRBJ2-7	TGTGCCAGTAGGGCGAACGGGAAGCAGTACGAGCAGTACTTC	CASRANGKQYEQYF
TRBV28	TRBD1	few	TRBJ2-5	TGTGCCAGCAGCGGCAGGGGGCGAGGGGGGACCCAGTACTTC	CASSGRGRGGTQYF
TRBV5-1	-	once	TRBJ2-3	TGCGCCAGCAGCTGGGGCCGGGACCCCGATACGCAGTATTTT	CASSWGRDPDTQYF
TRBV7-9	-	-	TRBJ1-2	TGTGCCAGCAGCCCCCGTTGGGGCGACGGCTACACCTTC	CASSPRWGDGYTF
TRBV6-2/TRBV6-3	-	-	TRBJ2-7	TGTGCCAGCAGTAACCTCTTTAACGAGCAGTACTTC	CASSNLFNEQYF
TRBV3-1/TRBV3-2	-	few	TRBJ1-2	TGTGCCAGCAGCCCCAATCGAAAGGGTGGCTACACCTTC	CASSPNRKGGYTF
TRBV7-3	TRBD1	-	TRBJ1-2	TGTGCCAGCAGCTTAGGGCCAGGGGGCTATGGCTACACCTTC	CASSLGPGGYGYTF
TRBV5-1	TRBD2	-	TRBJ2-5	TGCGCCAGCAGCCCCTCGGGAGGTTCGGAGACCCAGTACTTC	CASSPSGGSETQYF
TRBV30	TRBD2	-	TRBJ2-3	TGTGCCTGGAGTGTACAGCGGGGAGATACGCAGTATTTT	CAWSVQRGDTQYF
TRBV5-1	-	-	TRBJ1-4	TGCGCCAGCAGCCCCACAATCCGGGAAAAACTGTTTTTT	CASSPTIREKLFF
TRBV19	-	-	TRBJ2-7	TGTGCCAGTAGTAACAGAACGGAGTTCTTCCCTTCCTTC	CASSNRTEFFPSF
TRBV24-1	TRBD1	-	TRBJ2-6	TGTGCCACCAGTGACCAGAAACAGGGGTTGACTGGGGCCAACGTCCTGACTTTC	CATSDQKQGLTGANVLTF
TRBV28	-	-	TRBJ1-2	TGTGCCAGCAGTTTGAGGGGCTATGGCTACACCTTC	CASSLRGYGYTF
TRBV10-3	TRBD2	once	TRBJ2-3	TGTGCCATCAGTGAGTCGGGCGGGAGGGGTGATACGCAGTATTTT	CAISESGGRGDTQYF
TRBV19	-	-	TRBJ1-1	TGTGCCAGTAGTATAGATGCGGGGACATCGGCTGAAGCTTTCTTT	CASSIDAGTSAEAFF
TRBV7-2	TRBD1	-	TRBJ1-1	TGTGCCAGCACCTGGGGGACAGCGAACACTGAAGCTTTCTTT	CASTWGTANTEAFF
TRBV6-5	TRBD1	-	TRBJ1-3	TGTGCCAGCAGTTACTCCAGGGGGGACACCATATATTTT	CASSYSRGDTIYF
TRBV6-5	-	-	TRBJ1-6	TGTGCCAGCAGTTACTCATCCTATAATTCACCCCTCCACTTT	CASSYSSYNSPLHF
TRBV19	TRBD1	-	TRBJ1-2	TGTGCCAGTAGTATAAGGGGGCTACTCTATGGCTACACCTTC	CASSIRGLLYGYTF
TRBV9	TRBD2	few	TRBJ2-5	TGTGCCAGCAGCGTAGCTGGGACTAGGAAGGAGACCCAGTACTTC	CASSVAGTRKETQYF
TRBV4-2	-	few	TRBJ1-5	TGTGCCAGCAGCCACCCAAAAACGGGGGGGGAGTATAGCAATCAGCCCCAGCATTTT	CASSHPKTGGEYSNQPQHF
TRBV4-2	-	-	TRBJ2-1	TGTGCCAGCAGCCCTCCACGGGGGAATGAGCAGTTCTTC	CASSPPRGNEQFF
TRBV4-1	TRBD1	-	TRBJ2-7	TGCGCCAGCAGCAACTTCCCGGGACAGGTTCTATACGAGCAGTACTTC	CASSNFPGQVLYEQYF
TRBV28	-	-	TRBJ2-2	TGTGCCAGCAGTAAGACCGGGGAGCTGTTTTTT	CASSKTGELFF
TRBV27	TRBD2	-	TRBJ2-1	TGTGCCAGCAGCTATACCGTGGGGACTACCCGCTCCAATGAGCAGTTCTTC	CASSYTVGTTRSNEQFF
TRBV7-3	TRBD2	few	TRBJ2-1	TGTGCCAGCAGCCTTTCTGGACTAGCGGGGGGGCTCGATGAGCAGTTCTTC	CASSLSGLAGGLDEQFF
TRBV9	TRBD1	-	TRBJ2-1	TGTGCCAGCAGCGTAGATACAGGGGAATACAATGAGCAGTTCTTC	CASSVDTGEYNEQFF
TRBV19	-	-	TRBJ1-4	TGTGCCAGTAGTACGACGGATCTCCCTGAAAAACTGTTTTTT	CASSTTDLPEKLFF
TRBV7-9	-	-	TRBJ1-2	TGTGCCAGCAGCCCCCCCGGGGAACTTGGCTACACCTTC	CASSPPGELGYTF
TRBV6-5	-	-	TRBJ2-7	TGTGCCAGCAGTTACGGGCAGGGAAGGAACGAGCAGTACTTC	CASSYGQGRNEQYF
TRBV30	-	-	TRBJ1-4	TGTGCCTGGAACCATCGTCAGGGATTCGAAAAACTGTTTTTT	CAWNHRQGFEKLFF
TRBV4-1	-	few	TRBJ1-2	TGCGCCAGCAGCCAAGTAGGAGACTTTTTGTTTTATGGCTACACCTTC	CASSQVGDFLFYGYTF
TRBV28	-	-	TRBJ2-3	TGTGCCAGCAGTTTAGGGCAGACAGATACGCAGTATTTT	CASSLGQTDTQYF
TRBV28	-	-	TRBJ1-6	TGTGCCAGCAGACCCCGATGGGCACAATCTTCACCCCTCCACTTT	CASRPRWAQSSPLHF
TRBV5-1	-	-	TRBJ1-4	TGCGCCAGCAGCTTGTCCGGGAGGACTAATGAAAAACTGTTTTTT	CASSLSGRTNEKLFF
TRBV20-1	-	-	TRBJ2-1	TGCAGTGCTAGGAGGGGCAATGAGCAGTTCTTC	CSARRGNEQFF
TRBV19	TRBD1	-	TRBJ1-2	TGTGCCAGTAGTGACAGGGCCGGCTATGGCTACACCTTC	CASSDRAGYGYTF